This T cell receptor beta chain was sequenced during a study of T-cell reconstitution after alpha-beta-depleted transplantation in children. The germline gives CDR1 MDHEN, CDR2 SYDVKM. Trimming at V came to 3 bases and at J to 10 bases, leaving 7 bases not matched to a gene. The CDR3 sequence is 14 residues long. For TCRbeta, the library was prepared with unique molecular identifiers. TCRdb called the PCR reads again in MiXCR, with one record for every CDR3 protein. This table holds about 870,000 distinct CDR3 sequences, roughly 16% found once. This clonotype came up many times. The chain combines TRBV28 with TRBJ2-2; 8 nucleotides line up with TRBD2. The sample in question was PBMCs, mostly from graft donor cells, obtained 360 days after TCRalphabeta/CD19-depleted stem cell transplant. The clonotype originates from a male patient aged 5 to 17 who had a stem cell transplant for acute lymphoblastic leukemia, so the T cells may come from the graft donor. The chain's CDR3 is CASSFPGGREELFF. The CDR3, as DNA: TGTGCCAGCAGTTTCCCGGGAGGGCGTGAGGAGCTGTTTTTT.